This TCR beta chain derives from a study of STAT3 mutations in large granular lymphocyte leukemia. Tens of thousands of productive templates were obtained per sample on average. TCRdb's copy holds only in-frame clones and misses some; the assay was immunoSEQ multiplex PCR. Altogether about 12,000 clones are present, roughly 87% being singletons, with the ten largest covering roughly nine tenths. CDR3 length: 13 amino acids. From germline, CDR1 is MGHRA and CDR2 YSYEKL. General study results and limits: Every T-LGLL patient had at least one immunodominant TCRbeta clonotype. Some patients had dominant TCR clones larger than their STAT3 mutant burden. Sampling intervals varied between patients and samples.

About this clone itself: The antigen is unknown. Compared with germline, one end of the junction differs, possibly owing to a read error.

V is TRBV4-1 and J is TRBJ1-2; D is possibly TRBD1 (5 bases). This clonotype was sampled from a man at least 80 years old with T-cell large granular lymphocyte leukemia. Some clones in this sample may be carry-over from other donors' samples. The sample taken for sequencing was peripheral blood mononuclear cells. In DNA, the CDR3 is TGCGCCAGCAGCCAAGAGCCCAGCCAGGGCAGAGACTTC. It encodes CASSQEPSQGRDF.